These 5 T cell receptor beta chains were sequenced from one sample in a study of tumor-infiltrating lymphocytes in primary liver carcinoma. Co-extraction yielded RNA and DNA from approximately 22-30 mg of unsorted bulk tissue. cDNA specific to TCR beta was made from 500 ng of total RNA, with a constant-region primer employed for priming. TCR beta libraries came from three nested multiplex PCR rounds using slightly modified ARM-PCR. Amplification in the first two PCR rounds was performed using TRBV1-TRBV30 forward primers and a C-beta reverse primer for around 11 cycles each. A single record per CDR3 protein comes from TCRdb applying MiXCR to the multiplex PCR reads. This sample has approximately 47,000 distinct CDR3 sequences, with 70% to 75% found just once. The sequencing input was liver tumor tissue from sampling region 3. Subset described: tumor region T3, left-lateral pole. The source is a middle-aged man with primary liver carcinoma and hepatitis B virus infection.

About this clonotype: The junction shows a germline mismatch at one end, possibly a read error. This sequence joins TRBV4-1 and TRBJ2-5; a weak D match, TRBD2 (6 bases). The CDR3 covers 15 residues. Looked up from germline, CDR1 is MGHRA and CDR2 is YSYEKL. CDR3 sequence (DNA): TGCGCCAGCGGCCAAGATAGGACTAAACCGGGGACCCAGTACTTC. This codes for CASGQDRTKPGTQYF.

This clonotype was found many times. J is TRBJ1-1 and V is TRBV7-3; D possibly corresponds to TRBD1 (6 bases). The CDR3 runs 13 residues. From germline, CDR1 is SGHTA and CDR2 FQGTGA. V was shortened by 3 bases and J by 4 bases, with 9 bases between the two germline ends. As DNA, the CDR3 is TGTGCCAGCAGCTTGGGGGGGCTCACTGAAGCTTTCTTT. This encodes CASSLGGLTEAFF.

Regarding this clonotype: Compared with germline, one end of the junction differs, possibly owing to a read error. The J gene is TRBJ2-2, the V gene TRBV7-9, with D perhaps given as TRBD1 or TRBD2 (5 bases each). CDR3 length: 15 residues. The germline V gene has CDR1 SEHNR and CDR2 FQNEAQ (reference sequence). CDR3: CASSSPIRGPGEPFF. CDR3 coding DNA: TGTGCCAGCAGCAGCCCGATCCGGGGACCCGGGGAGCCGTTTTTT.

DNA for the CDR3: TGCAGCGTTGAGGTTCAAGAGGAAGTTAGCTACGGCTACACCTTC. Its protein is CSVEVQEEVSYGYTF. V is TRBV29-1 and J is TRBJ1-2; D not resolved. There are 15 residues in the CDR3. Germline assignment: CDR1 SQVTM and CDR2 ANQGSEA. Trimming stripped 3 bases from V and 8 bases from J, with 22 bases between.

In the case of this clonotype: Here the CDR3 omits its conserved ending phenylalanine or tryptophan, so a read error is the likely source. The chain carries TRBV10-3 and TRBJ2-7; no clear D gene. The CDR3 totals 12 residues. The germline V gene has CDR1 ENHRY and CDR2 SYGVKD. With 6 bases removed from V and 9 bases from J, the gap between germline ends came to 15 bases. The CDR3 is CAISRDDSAQYL. CDR3 nucleotide sequence: TGTGCCATCAGCCGTGATGACTCAGCGCAGTACCTC.